This TCR beta chain came from a study of T cell repertoires in cytomegalovirus infection. Background on the study: From public TCR beta signatures came an indication of both CMV infection and matching HLA type. Findings and caveats of the study: It was HLA-C-restricted CMV-specific TCR beta clonotypes that dominated the response ex vivo.

TCRdb reanalysed the reads using MiXCR and keeps one entry per CDR3 protein. The sample has approximately 250,000 distinct CDR3 sequences; roughly 10% are singletons. The length of the CDR3 is 16 residues. The V gene lost 3 bases and the J gene lost 0 bases, with 15 bases spanning the gap. The germline V gene has CDR1 SGHAT and CDR2 FQNNGV. As regards this clonotype: Its antigen is currently unknown.

The sequence came from a human donor in good health (CMV status not recorded). Some clones in this sample may be carry-over from other donors' samples. V usage is TRBV11-2 and J usage is TRBJ2-7; D unresolved. Material for sequencing was PBMCs. Here the CDR3 reads CASSFHPHKASYEQYF. The DNA for the CDR3 is TGTGCCAGCAGCTTTCATCCGCACAAAGCCTCCTACGAGCAGTACTTC.